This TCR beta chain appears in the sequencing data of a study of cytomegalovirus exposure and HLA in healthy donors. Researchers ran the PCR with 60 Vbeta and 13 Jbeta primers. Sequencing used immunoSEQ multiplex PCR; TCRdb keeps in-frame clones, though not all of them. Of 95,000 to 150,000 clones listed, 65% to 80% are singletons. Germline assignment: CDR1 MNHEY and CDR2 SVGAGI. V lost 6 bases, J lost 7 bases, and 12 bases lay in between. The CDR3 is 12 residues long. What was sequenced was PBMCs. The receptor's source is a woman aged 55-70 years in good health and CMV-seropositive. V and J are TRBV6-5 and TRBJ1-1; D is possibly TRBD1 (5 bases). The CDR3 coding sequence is TGTGCCAGCAGATCCCAGGGACTTGAAGCTTTCTTT. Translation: CASRSQGLEAFF.